This passage covers 3 T cell receptor beta chains from one sample sequenced in a study of shared clonotypes between healthy human individuals. Repertoires were generated with immunoSEQ multiplex PCR, while TCRdb's copy carries only in-frame clones and drops some. Of some 1,100,000 clones listed, 75% to 85% are singletons. Sequenced: memory CD4+ T cells from PBMCs. Sample subset: CD45RA-negative fraction. The receptor set was obtained from a man younger than 30 in good health. Some clones in this sample may be carry-over from other donors' samples.

The chain joins TRBV2 to TRBJ1-1; possible D gene TRBD1, 6 bases. The germline V gene encodes CDR1 SNHLY and CDR2 FYNNEI. V was shortened by 6 bases and J by 1 base, with 15 bases between the two germline ends. The CDR3 contains 15 residues. CDR3 sequence reads: CASREDSRWNTEAFF. Written as DNA, the CDR3 is TGTGCCAGCAGAGAGGACAGTAGATGGAACACTGAAGCTTTCTTT.

This clone was observed a few times. The chain uses TRBV18 and TRBJ1-1; D not resolved. From germline, CDR1 is KGHSH and CDR2 LQKENI. The CDR3 runs to 12 residues. The V and J ends lost 1 base and 7 bases respectively, with 7 bases between them. The CDR3 DNA follows: TGTGCCAGCTCACCACGTCTTTTTGAAGCTTTCTTT. Protein sequence: CASSPRLFEAFF.

The genes are TRBV5-8 and TRBJ1-2, with D maybe TRBD1 (6 bases). With 2 bases removed from V and 5 bases from J, the gap between germline ends came to 7 bases. The CDR3 consists of 12 residues. The germline CDR1 and CDR2 sequences are SGHTS and YDEGEE. DNA for the CDR3: TGTGCCAGCAGCTTACAGGGATATGGCTACACCTTC. As protein: CASSLQGYGYTF.